This entry lists 17 T cell receptor beta chains sequenced from one sample in a study of blood T cells in healthy people across ages. Primers used in a second PCR of about 7 to 12 cycles were a sample-barcoded 5' primer and a J-beta primer mix. TCRdb called the 5' RACE reads again in MiXCR, with one record for every CDR3 protein. The sample has 750,000 to 850,000 distinct CDR3 sequences, 25% seen once. Another study also made use of these data, one on T cells of mothers and their children.

The sequenced sample consisted of blood. These TCRs come from a boy younger than 18 in good health.

V and J are TRBV5-1 and TRBJ2-5; TRBD1 agrees at 7 bases. The germline gives CDR1 SGHRS, CDR2 YFSETQ. The CDR3 covers 15 residues. The junction had 6 bases not matched to a gene; V was cut back by 3 bases and J by 1 base. The chain's CDR3 is CASSSTGQFQETQYF. CDR3 DNA: TGCGCCAGCAGCTCGACGGGACAGTTCCAAGAGACCCAGTACTTC. The variable domain in full, with the rest retrieved from reference TRBV5-1 and TRBJ2-5, is KAGVTQTPRYLIKTRGQQVTLSCSPISGHRSVSWYQQTPGQGLQFLFEYFSETQRNKGNFPGRFSGRQFSNSRSEMNVSTLELGDSALYLCASSSTGQFQETQYFGPGTRLLVL.

V and J are TRBV12-3 or TRBV12-4 and TRBJ2-3; 11 positions match TRBD2. J was trimmed by 0 bases and V by 6 bases; bases with no gene match: 2. This CDR3 comprises 15 residues. DNA of the CDR3: TGTGCCAGCAGAGGACTAGCGGGTAGCACAGATACGCAGTATTTT. Translated: CASRGLAGSTDTQYF.

This clonotype was found a few times. The chain employs TRBV2 and TRBJ2-2; D ambiguous. CDR3 length: 15 residues. V was pared by 4 bases and J by 4 bases, with 13 bases between. The germline V gene encodes CDR1 SNHLY and CDR2 FYNNEI. In DNA, the CDR3 is TGTGCCAGCAGTGCCCTTGAGCACGGCACCGGGGAGCTGTTTTTT. As protein: CASSALEHGTGELFF.

The chain recombines TRBV20-1 with TRBJ2-5; tentatively, D is TRBD1 or TRBD2 (5 bases each). The J call may be in error: the DNA end matches TRBJ2-1 better. Germline CDR1 and CDR2: DFQATT and SNEGSKA (reference sequence). This CDR3 comprises 14 residues. The CDR3 region is CSAARGGLPNEQFF. CDR3 in DNA: TGCAGTGCTGCCCGGGGCGGTCTCCCTAATGAGCAGTTCTTC.

The CDR3 loop reads CASSLEYGRGLPSEQYF. The CDR3 bases are TGTGCCAGCAGCTTAGAATATGGCAGGGGGCTACCAAGCGAGCAGTACTTC. The chain joins TRBV7-8 to TRBJ2-7; 8 bases are a match to TRBD1. This CDR3 is 17 amino acids long. Germline-derived CDR1 and CDR2 are SGHVS and FQNEAQ. The ends lost 1 base at V and 6 bases at J; junction bases unmatched: 14.

This clonotype was seen only a few times. The genes are TRBV6-2 or TRBV6-3 and TRBJ1-5; D perhaps matches TRBD1 (6 bases). V was pared by 10 bases and J by 1 base, with 14 bases between. The CDR3 is made up of 14 amino acids. The germline V gene encodes CDR1 MNHEY and CDR2 SVGEGT. The CDR3 sequence: CATGGGGSNQPQHF. DNA of the CDR3: TGTGCCACCGGGGGCGGGGGAAGCAATCAGCCCCAGCATTTT.

The chain couples TRBV7-3 to TRBJ2-3, with 8 bases that match TRBD2. The germline V gene has CDR1 SGHTA and CDR2 FQGTGA. This CDR3 is 17 amino acids long. J lost 5 bases, V lost 0 bases, and 10 bases had no gene match. The CDR3 bases are TGTGCCAGCAGCTTAACCGTGGGACCAGCGGGGGAAGATACGCAGTATTTT. The encoded protein is CASSLTVGPAGEDTQYF.

This clonotype was detected ten times or more. This chain uses TRBV6-5 with TRBJ2-5; 11 bases line up with TRBD1. The J call may be mistaken, given a closer DNA end match to TRBJ2-7. Germline CDR1 MNHEY, CDR2 SVGAGI. This CDR3 is built from 15 residues. CDR3 region: CASSYGTGGIYEQYF. DNA of the CDR3: TGTGCCAGCAGTTACGGGACAGGGGGTATCTACGAGCAGTACTTC.

V and J are TRBV27 and TRBJ2-1; 8 bases are a match to TRBD1. V gave up 7 bases and J gave up 7 bases; unmatched junction bases: 6. The CDR3 loop spans 13 amino acids. CDR1 and CDR2 from the germline V gene are MNHEY and SMNVEV (reference sequence). The CDR3 sequence: CASIGQGGNEQFF. In DNA, the CDR3 is TGTGCCAGCATTGGACAGGGTGGGAATGAGCAGTTCTTC.

V is TRBV7-6 and J is TRBJ1-6; the match to TRBD1 covers 7 bases. With 4 bases clipped from V and 8 bases from J, the junction kept 8 bases outside the gene matches. The CDR3 contains 15 residues. Looked up from germline, CDR1 is SGHVS and CDR2 is FNYEAQ. The CDR3 nucleotides read TGTGCCAGCAGCTCACAGGGGATAGATGATTCACCCCTCCACTTT. Its translation: CASSSQGIDDSPLHF.

This clonotype showed up just a few times. The rearrangement links TRBV9 to TRBJ2-3, with 11 positions matching TRBD1. With 0 bases clipped from V and 4 bases from J, the junction kept 16 bases outside the gene matches. The length of the CDR3 is 20 residues. The germline CDR1 and CDR2 sequences are SGDLS and YYNGEE. This CDR3 reads CASSVGTGGGQGVAADTQYF. For the CDR3, the DNA is TGTGCCAGCAGCGTAGGAACAGGGGGGGGACAGGGGGTAGCGGCAGATACGCAGTATTTT.

The chain combines TRBV29-1 with TRBJ1-1; 9 bases are shared with TRBD1. The V gene end was trimmed by 8 bases and the J gene end by 1 base; junction bases not matched to a gene: 8. The CDR3 totals 14 residues. Germline CDR1 reads SQVTM; CDR2 reads ANQGSEA. CDR3 nucleotides: TGCAGCACCCCAAGGGGACAGGGGAACACTGAAGCTTTCTTT. Translating it yields CSTPRGQGNTEAFF.

This clonotype is a singleton in its sample. V is TRBV7-2 and J is TRBJ2-2; a possible D gene is TRBD2 (5 bases). The germline gives CDR1 SGHTA, CDR2 FQGNSA. This CDR3 comprises 14 residues. V gave up 3 bases and J gave up 6 bases, with 11 bases separating them. The CDR3 DNA follows: TGTGCCAGCAGCTTCGAGAGCGGCGCCGGGGAGCTGTTTTTT. Translation gives CASSFESGAGELFF.

This clonotype was observed a few times. The chain carries TRBV12-3 or TRBV12-4 and TRBJ2-5; 10 bases are a match to TRBD1. The DNA end is a closer match to TRBJ2-1, so the J assignment may be wrong. The CDR3 contains 15 residues. The CDR3 loop is CASSPEDRGIAEQFF. CDR3 coding DNA: TGTGCCAGCAGCCCGGAGGACAGGGGGATTGCTGAGCAGTTCTTC.

This clonotype was seen a few times. Relative to the germline gene, one junction end is altered; a read error may explain this. The V and J genes are TRBV14 and TRBJ2-3, with D hard to call. CDR3 size: 14 residues. Germline V CDR1 and CDR2: SGHDN, FVKESK. CDR3 region: CASSQVFSGNEQFF. The CDR3 DNA reads as TGTGCCAGCAGCCAAGTTTTTTCAGGCAATGAGCAGTTCTTT.

The V gene is TRBV7-2, the J gene TRBJ1-5, with 7 bases aligning to TRBD1. The V segment lost 1 base and the J segment 2 bases; nucleotides outside the gene matches: 2. The germline V gene encodes CDR1 SGHTA and CDR2 FQGNSA. This CDR3 is 15 amino acids long. CDR3 sequence reads: CASSLDRGRNQPQHF. Written as DNA, the CDR3 is TGTGCCAGCAGCTTAGACAGGGGCCGCAATCAGCCCCAGCATTTT.

This clonotype was recorded only once. V and J are TRBV2 and TRBJ2-2; 7 nucleotides align to TRBD1. This CDR3 spans 14 amino acids. In germline, CDR1 is SNHLY, CDR2 FYNNEI. V was pared by 9 bases and J by 1 base, with 5 bases of the junction left unmatched. The CDR3 reads CASMGTENTGELFF. The CDR3, as DNA: TGTGCCAGTATGGGGACAGAGAACACCGGGGAGCTGTTTTTT.